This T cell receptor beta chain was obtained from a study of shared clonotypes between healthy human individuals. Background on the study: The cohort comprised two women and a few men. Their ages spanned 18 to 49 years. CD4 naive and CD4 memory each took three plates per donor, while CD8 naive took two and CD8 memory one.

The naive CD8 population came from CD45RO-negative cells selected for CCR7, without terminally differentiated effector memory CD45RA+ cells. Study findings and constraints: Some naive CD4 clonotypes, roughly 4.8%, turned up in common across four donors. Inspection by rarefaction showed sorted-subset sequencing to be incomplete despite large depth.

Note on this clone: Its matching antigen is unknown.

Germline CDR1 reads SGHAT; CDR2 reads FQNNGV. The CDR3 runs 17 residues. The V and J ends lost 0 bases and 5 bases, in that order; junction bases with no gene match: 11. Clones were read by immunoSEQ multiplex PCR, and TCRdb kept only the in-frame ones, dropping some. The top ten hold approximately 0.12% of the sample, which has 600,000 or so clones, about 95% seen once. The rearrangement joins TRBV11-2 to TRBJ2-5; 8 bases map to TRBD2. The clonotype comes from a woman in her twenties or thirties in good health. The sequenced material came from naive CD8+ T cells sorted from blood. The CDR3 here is CASSLDSAGGWWETQYF. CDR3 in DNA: TGTGCCAGCAGCTTAGATTCCGCGGGGGGCTGGTGGGAGACCCAGTACTTC.